This T cell receptor beta chain was retrieved from a study of Graves' ophthalmopathy and Graves' hyperthyroidism. What supplied the PBMCs was roughly 10 ml of fresh peripheral blood. The sequenced template was RNA, covering the TCR beta CDR3 region. RT-PCR was first run with HTBI primers, then multiplex PCR in a second round. TCRdb called the multiplex PCR reads again in MiXCR, with one record for every CDR3 protein. This repertoire shows about 410,000 distinct CDR3 sequences, approximately 20% found once; its top ten account for around 1.4%. Trimming took off 9 bases at V and 4 bases at J, with 18 bases between the two ends. The CDR3 runs 14 residues. CDR1 MNHNS and CDR2 SASEGT come from the germline V gene.

The receptor comes from a woman aged 18-35 years with Graves' ophthalmopathy. V and J are TRBV6-1 and TRBJ1-2; D not certain. Sequenced input: peripheral blood. CDR3 loop: CASRGDTAFYGYTF. The CDR3 DNA reads as TGTGCCAGTCGGGGTGACACTGCCTTCTATGGCTACACCTTC.